This T cell receptor (beta chain) was sequenced for a study of preoperative IRX-2 immunotherapy in early breast cancer. J lost 3 bases, V lost 7 bases, and 12 bases had no gene match. The germline V gene encodes CDR1 SGHNT and CDR2 YYREEE (reference sequence). The CDR3 loop spans 15 amino acids. Indicated treatment: preoperative locoregional IRX-2 cytokine immunotherapy. This phase Ib study tested locoregional IRX-2 cytokine immunotherapy given before surgery. Only in-frame clones appear in the TCRdb table, and some are missing; sequencing was by immunoSEQ multiplex PCR. This sample has fewer than 40,000 clones, with around 96% found just once.

This material was acquired from a patient treated with IRX-2 immunotherapy. The V call is TRBV5-4, the J call TRBJ2-7; 8 bases match TRBD2. This TCR came from a human donor with breast cancer. The CDR3 is CASERAGGRGYEQYF. The CDR3 nucleotides read TGTGCCAGCGAGAGGGCGGGAGGTCGGGGCTACGAGCAGTACTTC.